The 3 T cell receptor beta chains presented below share a single source sample, sequenced in a study of T-cell memory formation after mild COVID-19. One entry per CDR3 protein, called by TCRdb with MiXCR from the 5' RACE reads. The table has fewer than 150,000 distinct CDR3 sequences, around 15% seen once. The sequenced material came from PBMCs or a T cell subset sorted from them (not recorded which). The receptor source for this set is an adult woman who had mild COVID-19 (a few samples of this study predate the infection). Cell type and time point are not known.

This chain joins TRBV12-3 or TRBV12-4 and TRBJ1-3; perhaps TRBD1 as D (5 bases). The CDR3 runs to 16 residues. With 4 bases removed from V and 4 bases from J, the gap between germline ends came to 17 bases. In DNA form, the CDR3 reads TGTGCCAGCAGTTCCGCGGGCAGGGACTCAGGAAACACCATATATTTT. Its protein is CASSSAGRDSGNTIYF.

The chain is built from TRBV20-1 and TRBJ1-3; D ambiguous. Per germline, CDR1 DFQATT and CDR2 SNEGSKA (reference sequence). This CDR3 region has 15 residues. V lost 5 bases and J 0 bases, leaving 14 bases between the germline ends. CDR3 nucleotides: TGCAGTGCTCGCCCGCTGCCGCCCTCTGGAAACACCATATATTTT. This translates into CSARPLPPSGNTIYF.

The sample holds a few counts of this clonotype. The chain carries TRBV5-6 and TRBJ1-3, with D unresolved. Trimming removed 6 bases at V and 0 bases at J, with 10 bases between. Germline V CDR1 and CDR2: SGHDT, YYEEEE. CDR3 size: 14 residues. The CDR3: CASTGATSGNTIYF. CDR3 DNA sequence: TGTGCCAGCACCGGCGCAACCTCTGGAAACACCATATATTTT.